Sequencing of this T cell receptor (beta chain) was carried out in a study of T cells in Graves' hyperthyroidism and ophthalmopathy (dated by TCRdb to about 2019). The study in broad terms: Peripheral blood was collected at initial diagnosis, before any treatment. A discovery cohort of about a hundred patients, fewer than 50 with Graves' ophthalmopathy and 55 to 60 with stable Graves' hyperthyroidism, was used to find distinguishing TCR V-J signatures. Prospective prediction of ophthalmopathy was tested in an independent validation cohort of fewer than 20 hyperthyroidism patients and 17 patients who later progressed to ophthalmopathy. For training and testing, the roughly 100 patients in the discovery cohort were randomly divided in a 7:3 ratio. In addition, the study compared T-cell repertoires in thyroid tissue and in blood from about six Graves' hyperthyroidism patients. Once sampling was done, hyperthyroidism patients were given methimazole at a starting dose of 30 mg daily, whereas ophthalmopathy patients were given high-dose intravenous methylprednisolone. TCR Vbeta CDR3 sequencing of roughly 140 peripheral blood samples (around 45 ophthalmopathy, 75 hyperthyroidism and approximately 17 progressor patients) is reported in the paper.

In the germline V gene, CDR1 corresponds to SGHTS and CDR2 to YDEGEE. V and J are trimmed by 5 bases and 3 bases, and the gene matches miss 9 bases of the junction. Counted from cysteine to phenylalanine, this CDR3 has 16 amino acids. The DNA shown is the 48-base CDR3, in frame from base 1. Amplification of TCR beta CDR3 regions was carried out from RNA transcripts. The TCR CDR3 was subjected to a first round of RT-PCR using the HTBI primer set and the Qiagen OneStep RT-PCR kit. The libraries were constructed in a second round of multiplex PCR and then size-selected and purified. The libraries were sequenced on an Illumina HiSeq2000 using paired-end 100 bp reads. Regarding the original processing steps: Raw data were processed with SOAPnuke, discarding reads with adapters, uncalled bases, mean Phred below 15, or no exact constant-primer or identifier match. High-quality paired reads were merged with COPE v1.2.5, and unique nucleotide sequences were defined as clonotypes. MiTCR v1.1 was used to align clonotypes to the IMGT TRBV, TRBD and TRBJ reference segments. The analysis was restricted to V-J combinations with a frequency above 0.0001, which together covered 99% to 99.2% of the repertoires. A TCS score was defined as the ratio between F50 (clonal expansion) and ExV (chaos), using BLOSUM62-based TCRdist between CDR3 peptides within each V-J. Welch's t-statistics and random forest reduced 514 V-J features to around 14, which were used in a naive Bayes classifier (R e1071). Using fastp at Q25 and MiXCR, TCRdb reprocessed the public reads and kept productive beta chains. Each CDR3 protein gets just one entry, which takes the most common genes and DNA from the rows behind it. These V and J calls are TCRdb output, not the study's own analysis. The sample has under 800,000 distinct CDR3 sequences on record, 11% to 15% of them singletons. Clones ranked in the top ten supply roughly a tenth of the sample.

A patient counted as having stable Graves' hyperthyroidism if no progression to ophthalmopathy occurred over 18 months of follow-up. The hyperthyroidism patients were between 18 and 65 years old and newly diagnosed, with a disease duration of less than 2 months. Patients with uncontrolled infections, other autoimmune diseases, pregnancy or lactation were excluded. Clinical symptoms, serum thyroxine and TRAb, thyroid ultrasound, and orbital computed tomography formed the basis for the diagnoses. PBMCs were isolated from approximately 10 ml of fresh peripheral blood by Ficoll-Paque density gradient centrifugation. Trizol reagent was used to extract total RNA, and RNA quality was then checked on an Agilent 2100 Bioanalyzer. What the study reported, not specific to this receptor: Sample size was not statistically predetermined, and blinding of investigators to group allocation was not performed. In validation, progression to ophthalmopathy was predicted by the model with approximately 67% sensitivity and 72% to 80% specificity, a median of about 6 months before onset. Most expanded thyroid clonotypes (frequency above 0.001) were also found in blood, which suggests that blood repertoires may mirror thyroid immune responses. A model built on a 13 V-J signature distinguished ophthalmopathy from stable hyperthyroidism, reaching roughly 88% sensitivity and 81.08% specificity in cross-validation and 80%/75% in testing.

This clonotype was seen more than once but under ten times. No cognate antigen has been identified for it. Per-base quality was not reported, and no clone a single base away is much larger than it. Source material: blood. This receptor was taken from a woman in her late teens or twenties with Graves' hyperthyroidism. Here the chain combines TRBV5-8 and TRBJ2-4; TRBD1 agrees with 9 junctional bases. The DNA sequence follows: TGTGCCAGCAGACGGGCCGGGACAGGGTACAAAAACATTCAGTACTTC. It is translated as CASRRAGTGYKNIQYF.